The 20 T cell receptor beta chains listed next were all sequenced from one sample in a study of metastatic and nonmetastatic thyroid tumors. Until they underwent thyroid surgery, no patient had received any treatment. TCRdb redid the clone calls on the PCR reads using MiXCR. The sample yields 40,000 to 45,000 clones, about 16% seen once. The sample consisted of blood. All receptors derive from a female donor with papillary thyroid cancer or a benign thyroid nodule (not recorded which). Some clones in this sample may be carry-over from other donors' samples.

This clone was observed at least ten times. The gene calls are TRBV6-1 and TRBJ2-5; D not certain. Germline V CDR1 and CDR2: MNHNS, SASEGT. The V end lost 8 bases, the J end lost 2 bases, and 15 bases lay between the germline ends. The CDR3 covers 14 residues. The CDR3 DNA is TGTGCCAGCCGTCAGAAGGGATTTCAAGAGACCCAGTACTTC. Amino acids: CASRQKGFQETQYF.

The chain combines TRBV4-2 with TRBJ2-7; a possible D gene is TRBD2 (7 bases). CDR1 is LGHNA, CDR2 YNFKEQ, per germline. V was shortened by 4 bases and J by 5 bases, with 18 bases between the two germline ends. CDR3 length: 15 residues. This CDR3 reads CASSLRPGGPNEQYF. The CDR3, as DNA: TGTGCCAGCAGCCTGCGTCCCGGGGGGCCGAACGAGCAGTACTTC.

The chain has TRBV20-1 and TRBJ2-7; D remains unclear. Germline values: CDR1 DFQATT, CDR2 SNEGSKA (reference sequence). The CDR3 consists of 14 residues. Trimming took 1 base from V and 2 from J, leaving 12 bases between them. CDR3 loop: CSARATHKTYEQYF. CDR3 nucleotides: TGCAGTGCTAGAGCCACCCACAAGACCTACGAGCAGTACTTC.

Concerning this clone itself: Additional DNA sequences in this sample encode the identical CDR3. This sequence joins TRBV28 and TRBJ1-2; D not certain. The germline gives CDR1 MDHEN, CDR2 SYDVKM. The CDR3 runs to 15 residues. V lost 5 bases and J 0 bases, leaving 13 bases between the germline ends. For the CDR3, the DNA is TGTGCCAGCAGTACACCAGGTGGTGCTAACTATGGCTACACCTTC. Its translation: CASSTPGGANYGYTF.

Worth noting for this clone: Possible read error: a much larger clone is one base away. The V call is TRBV20-1, the J call TRBJ2-5; D remains unclear. V was shortened by 2 bases and J by 3 bases, with 4 bases between the two germline ends. Germline loops: CDR1 DFQATT, CDR2 SNEGSKA (reference sequence). There are 11 residues in the CDR3. The CDR3 sequence is CSARREETQYF. CDR3 DNA: TGCAGTGCTAGAAGGGAAGAGACCCAGTACTTC.

The chain employs TRBV5-6 and TRBJ1-4, with D hard to call. CDR1 and CDR2 from the germline V gene are SGHDT and YYEEEE. This CDR3 is built from 16 residues. V was shortened by 4 bases and J by 3 bases, with 16 bases between the two germline ends. CDR3 sequence (DNA): TGTGCCAGCAGCGCTCCCAACGACATCTCTAATGAAAAACTGTTTTTT. Translation gives CASSAPNDISNEKLFF.

This clone showed up many times. The gene calls are TRBV5-5 and TRBJ2-3; D is ambiguous. Per the germline V gene, CDR1 is SGHKS and CDR2 is YYEKEE (reference sequence). The CDR3 length is 15 residues. V was cut by 6 bases and J by 0 bases, with 14 bases left in between. CDR3 DNA: TGTGCCAGCAAATATGGGCACACTAGCACAGATACGCAGTATTTT. Its translation is CASKYGHTSTDTQYF.

Many counts were recorded for this clone. The chain joins TRBV25-1 to TRBJ2-1, with 9 bases identical to TRBD1. V dropped 3 bases and J dropped 3; count of bases not matched to a gene: 6. CDR1 MGHDK and CDR2 SYGVNS come from the germline V gene. CDR3 size: 16 residues. DNA of the CDR3: TGTGCCAGCAGTGACCCGGGACAGGGTCTCTACAATGAGCAGTTCTTC. It specifies CASSDPGQGLYNEQFF. Together with reference TRBV25-1 and TRBJ2-1, the CDR3 gives the full variable domain: EADIYQTPRYLVIGTGKKITLECSQTMGHDKMYWYQQDPGMELHLIHYSYGVNSTEKGDLSSESTVSRIRTEHFPLTLESARPSHTSQYLCASSDPGQGLYNEQFFGPGTRLTVL.

Many counts were recorded for this clone. This chain links TRBV2 with TRBJ2-1, with 7 bases identical to TRBD1. Germline V gives CDR1 SNHLY, CDR2 FYNNEI. The CDR3 consists of 13 residues. V shed 6 bases, J shed 8 bases, and the junction held 7 bases outside the gene matches. The CDR3 DNA reads TGTGCCAGCAGGGCGACAGGGTACCATGAGCAGTTCTTC. Its translation: CASRATGYHEQFF.

This clone was counted many times. The chain recombines TRBV7-8 with TRBJ1-6; 8 nucleotides match TRBD1. In germline, CDR1 is SGHVS, CDR2 FQNEAQ. V lost 2 bases and J lost 10; bases outside the gene matches: 4. This CDR3 comprises 14 residues. CDR3 loop: CASSLRQGQSPLHF. Written as DNA, the CDR3 is TGTGCCAGCAGCTTAAGACAGGGGCAATCACCCCTCCACTTT.

This clone was detected ten times or more. The CDR3 DNA reads as TGTGCCAGCAGCATACAAACGACTAGTGTGACAGATACGCAGTATTTT. This gives the protein CASSIQTTSVTDTQYF. The rearrangement joins TRBV5-6 to TRBJ2-3; perhaps TRBD2 as D (6 bases). Trimming shortened V by 4 bases and J by 3 bases, and 18 bases separated the two germline ends. Germline assignment: CDR1 SGHDT and CDR2 YYEEEE. This CDR3 comprises 16 residues.

This clone was seen many times. The rearrangement joins TRBV5-1 to TRBJ1-2; maybe TRBD1 (6 bases). Germline V gene sequence: CDR1 SGHRS, CDR2 YFSETQ. CDR3 length: 15 amino acids. V lost 4 bases and J lost 3, with 16 bases in between. CDR3 DNA sequence: TGCGCCAGCAGCACCGGACAGACAATTGACTATGGCTACACCTTC. It encodes CASSTGQTIDYGYTF. The variable domain in full, with the rest retrieved from reference TRBV5-1 and TRBJ1-2, is KAGVTQTPRYLIKTRGQQVTLSCSPISGHRSVSWYQQTPGQGLQFLFEYFSETQRNKGNFPGRFSGRQFSNSRSEMNVSTLELGDSALYLCASSTGQTIDYGYTFGSGTRLTVV.

The table lists this clone with many counts. V and J are TRBV7-3 and TRBJ2-1; 8 positions match TRBD2. J gave up 8 bases and V 2 bases, and 8 bases lay outside the gene matches. CDR3 length: 15 residues. Looked up from germline, CDR1 is SGHTA and CDR2 is FQGTGA. The CDR3 nucleotides read TGTGCCAGCAGCTTAGATGGGACTAGGGGGGATGAGCAGTTCTTC. It specifies CASSLDGTRGDEQFF.

With regard to this clone: One junction end does not reproduce the germline sequence, and a read error may be involved. V gene TRBV28 combines with J gene TRBJ2-7; 9 nucleotides line up with TRBD1. CDR3 size: 17 residues. Germline loops: CDR1 MDHEN, CDR2 SYDVKM. The CDR3 reads CASILLLPGQGSYEQYF. In DNA form, the CDR3 reads TGTGCCAGCATTTTACTACTCCCTGGACAGGGGTCCTACGAGCAGTACTTC. Looking up the rest from reference TRBV28 and TRBJ2-7 gives the full variable domain: DVKVTQSSRYLVKRTGEKVFLECVQDMDHENMFWYRQDPGLGLRLIYFSYDVKMKEKGDIPEGYSVSREKKERFSLILESASTNQTSMYLCASILLLPGQGSYEQYFGPGTRLTVT.

The sample holds many counts of this clone. Being one base from a much bigger clone, this may be a read error. The chain has TRBV20-1 and TRBJ2-1, with a weak D call TRBD1 (6 bases). The ends were cut back, 0 bases at V and 8 bases at J, with 20 bases in the middle. Germline loops: CDR1 DFQATT, CDR2 SNEGSKA (reference sequence). This CDR3 has 16 residues. The CDR3 nucleotides are TGCAGTGCTAGAGATCCTCAGGCAGGGGATAGGGATGAGCAGTTCTTC. This encodes CSARDPQAGDRDEQFF.

This clone was counted at least ten times. The chain uses TRBV15 and TRBJ1-4; 7 nucleotides line up with TRBD1. Germline V CDR1 and CDR2: LNHNV, YYDKDF (reference sequence). The CDR3 runs 13 residues. V dropped 6 bases and J dropped 4; count of bases not matched to a gene: 2. The CDR3 sequence: CATRAGGNEKLFF. The CDR3 coding sequence is TGTGCCACCAGAGCAGGGGGTAATGAAAAACTGTTTTTT.

The rearrangement links TRBV5-5 to TRBJ2-2; weak D call: TRBD1 (6 bases). Trimming left V 2 bases short and J 1 base short, with 12 bases between. The CDR3 spans 16 residues. Germline CDR1 SGHKS, CDR2 YYEKEE (reference sequence). CDR3 sequence (DNA): TGTGCCAGCAGCTTTGAATGGGGGCAGAACACCGGGGAGCTGTTTTTT. Protein product: CASSFEWGQNTGELFF.

This clone was seen many times. The chain uses TRBV7-3 and TRBJ2-3; D perhaps matches TRBD2 (6 bases). Germline values: CDR1 SGHTA, CDR2 FQGTGA. V was pared by 3 bases and J by 0 bases, with 7 bases between. This CDR3 comprises 14 residues. The CDR3: CASSFAGSTDTQYF. For the CDR3, the DNA is TGTGCCAGCAGCTTCGCGGGGAGCACAGATACGCAGTATTTT.

This clone was picked up many times. DNA for the CDR3: TGTGCCAGCAGTGAAAGGGGGGGCAACACTGAAGCTTTCTTT. This encodes CASSERGGNTEAFF. The genes are TRBV6-1 and TRBJ1-1; maybe TRBD1 (6 bases). V lost 2 bases, J lost 2 bases, and 9 bases lay in between. The CDR3 is made up of 14 amino acids. Looked up from germline, CDR1 is MNHNS and CDR2 is SASEGT.

In its sample, this clone was seen many times. The chain is built from TRBV20-1 and TRBJ2-2; no definite D call. The germline V and J ends were trimmed by 0 bases and 7 bases, with 9 bases remaining between them. Germline CDR1 reads DFQATT; CDR2 reads SNEGSKA (reference sequence). The CDR3 length is 13 residues. The CDR3 loop is CSARDGVVGELFF. The DNA for the CDR3 is TGCAGTGCTAGAGATGGGGTGGTCGGGGAGCTGTTTTTT.